These 4 T cell receptor beta chains originate from one sample sequenced in a study of spatial heterogeneity in lung cancer. TCRdb ran MiXCR on the 5' RACE reads and lists one entry per CDR3 protein. The data contain tens of thousands of distinct CDR3 sequences, approximately 4.2% of them singletons. The sample's time point: sample taken at primary tumor resection. The source material was PBMCs, sampled at surgery. These TCRs come from a male donor with early-stage non-small cell lung cancer.

This clonotype was recorded many times. The chain uses TRBV20-1 and TRBJ2-3; 8 bases align to TRBD2. Germline assignment: CDR1 DFQATT and CDR2 SNEGSKA (reference sequence). The CDR3 extends over 14 amino acids. Trimming took 5 bases from V and 2 from J; bases not matched to a gene: 6. The CDR3 DNA reads as TGCAGTGCTCAAGCGGGGGTGAACACAGATACGCAGTATTTT. Amino acid sequence: CSAQAGVNTDTQYF.

By share of the sample, this clonotype is medium-sized. This sequence joins TRBV29-1 and TRBJ1-1, with 7 positions matching TRBD1. The V segment lost 7 bases and the J segment 1 base; nucleotides outside the gene matches: 15. CDR1 SQVTM and CDR2 ANQGSEA come from the germline V gene. The CDR3 length is 16 residues. The DNA of the CDR3 is TGCAGCGCTCTAAAGTCGTCGGACAGGTGGAACACTGAAGCTTTCTTT. Translation: CSALKSSDRWNTEAFF.

This clonotype was recorded many times. The V call is TRBV7-8, the J call TRBJ2-3; D might be TRBD2 (6 bases). Germline CDR1 and CDR2: SGHVS and FQNEAQ. CDR3 length: 15 amino acids. V lost 6 bases and J lost 2, with 15 bases in between. This CDR3 is CASSPSERDTDTQYF. The CDR3 DNA follows: TGTGCCAGCAGTCCTAGCGAGAGAGACACAGATACGCAGTATTTT.

This clonotype was counted ten times or more. The chain uses TRBV5-6 and TRBJ2-5; D possibly corresponds to TRBD2 (5 bases). The CDR3 is made up of 14 amino acids. The V end lost 4 bases, the J end lost 2 bases, and 12 bases lay between the germline ends. Germline V lookup: CDR1 SGHDT, CDR2 YYEEEE. The CDR3: CASSHGLRQETQYF. Here the CDR3 DNA reads TGTGCCAGCAGCCACGGACTGAGACAAGAGACCCAGTACTTC.